The 5 T cell receptor beta chains below come from one sample, sequenced in a study of T cell responses to AZD1222 COVID-19 vaccine. Repertoires were generated with immunoSEQ multiplex PCR, while TCRdb's copy carries only in-frame clones and drops some. The repertoire holds about 70,000 clones, with more than 75% as singletons. This specimen was peripheral blood, taken 28 days after the second dose of the MenACWY control vaccine. The origin of the receptors is an adult who received the MenACWY meningococcal vaccine as a control.

The gene calls are TRBV21-1 and TRBJ1-5. TRBV21-1 is a pseudogene segment. The CDR3 contains 16 residues. CDR3 protein: CASSKPPSVGNQPQHF. The CDR3 DNA sequence: TGTGCCAGCAGCAAACCGCCAAGTGTGGGCAATCAGCCCCAGCATTTT.

V gene TRBV12-3 or TRBV12-4 combines with J gene TRBJ2-7; D possibly corresponds to TRBD2 (6 bases). CDR3 size: 12 residues. With 6 bases removed from V and 6 bases from J, the gap between germline ends came to 12 bases. The CDR3 DNA reads as TGTGCCAGCAGGGAGGGTCCGGGCGAGCAGTACTTC. Translating gives CASREGPGEQYF.

The rearrangement joins TRBV28 to TRBJ1-2; a possible D gene is TRBD1 (6 bases). Per germline, CDR1 MDHEN and CDR2 SYDVKM. Trimming left V 10 bases short and J 7 bases short, with 19 bases between. The CDR3 covers 13 residues. CDR3 sequence: CAIRGAILSGYTF. CDR3 bases: TGTGCCATTCGGGGGGCTATCCTATCTGGCTACACCTTC.

The genes are TRBV5-5 and TRBJ2-3; D unclear. Germline V lookup: CDR1 SGHKS, CDR2 YYEKEE (reference sequence). Trimming removed 0 bases from V and 4 bases from J, with 9 bases in between. The CDR3 loop spans 14 amino acids. The CDR3 DNA reads as TGTGCCAGCAGCTTGGCACAAGAGGCAGATACGCAGTATTTT. It translates to CASSLAQEADTQYF.

This clone was seen a few times. The chain is built from TRBV7-3 and TRBJ1-2; D is possibly TRBD1 (6 bases). This CDR3 is built from 14 residues. Between the trimmed V and J ends, which lost 5 bases and 4 bases, there was a span of 14 bases. Germline V gives CDR1 SGHTA, CDR2 FQGTGA. The CDR3 nucleotides are TGTGCCAGCAGCCCGGGGGGCTCGGGCTATGGCTACACCTTC. Protein product: CASSPGGSGYGYTF. Complete variable domain (other parts from reference TRBV7-3 and TRBJ1-2): GAGVSQTPSNKVTEKGKYVELRCDPISGHTALYWYRQSLGQGPEFLIYFQGTGAADDSGLPNDRFFAVRPEGSVSTLKIQRTERGDSAVYLCASSPGGSGYGYTFGSGTRLTVV.